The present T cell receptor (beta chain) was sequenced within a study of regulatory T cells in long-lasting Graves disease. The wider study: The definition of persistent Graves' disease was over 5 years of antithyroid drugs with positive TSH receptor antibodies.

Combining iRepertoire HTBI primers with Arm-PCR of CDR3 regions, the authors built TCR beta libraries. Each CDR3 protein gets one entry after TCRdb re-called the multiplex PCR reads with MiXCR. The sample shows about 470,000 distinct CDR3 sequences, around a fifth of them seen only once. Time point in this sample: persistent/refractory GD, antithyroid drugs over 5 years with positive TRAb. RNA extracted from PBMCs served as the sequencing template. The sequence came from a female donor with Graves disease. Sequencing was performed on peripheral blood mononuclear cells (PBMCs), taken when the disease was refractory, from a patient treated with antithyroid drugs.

CDR3 in amino acids: CASSTGTGHAEAFF. Here the CDR3 DNA reads TGTGCCAGCTCGACCGGGACAGGGCACGCTGAAGCTTTCTTT. This chain uses TRBV18 with TRBJ1-1, with 9 bases matching TRBD1. From germline, CDR1 is KGHSH and CDR2 LQKENI. After removal of 6 bases from V and 6 bases from J, the junction contained 8 bases not matched to a gene. CDR3 size: 14 residues.